These 28 T cell receptor beta chains were sequenced from one sample in a study of T cell responses to AZD1222 COVID-19 vaccine. Sequenced by immunoSEQ multiplex PCR; TCRdb stores in-frame clones only, minus some. The data hold under 130,000 clones, with 87% observed a single time. Sample: peripheral blood, taken 28 days after the second AZD1222 dose. The receptors shown here come from an adult who received the AZD1222 COVID-19 vaccine.

The gene calls are TRBV29-1 and TRBJ1-2; D remains ambiguous. Germline CDR1 reads SQVTM; CDR2 reads ANQGSEA. This CDR3 is 9 amino acids long. Between the trimmed V and J ends, which lost 8 bases and 7 bases, there was a span of 8 bases. CDR3 loop: CSPGRGYTF. The CDR3 nucleotides are TGCAGCCCTGGTCGTGGCTACACCTTC.

This clone came up a few times. The chain combines TRBV19 with TRBJ1-2, with D possibly being TRBD1 (6 bases). The CDR3 is 12 residues long. Trimming cost V 5 bases and J 7 bases, with 11 bases left between them. The germline CDR1 and CDR2 sequences are LNHDA and SQIVND (reference sequence). The CDR3 sequence: CASSLQGRGYTF. The CDR3 DNA reads TGTGCCAGTAGTTTACAGGGTCGTGGCTACACCTTC.

V is TRBV29-1 and J is TRBJ2-3; D may correspond to TRBD1 or TRBD2 (6 bases each). CDR3 length: 13 amino acids. Germline assignment: CDR1 SQVTM and CDR2 ANQGSEA. Trimming stripped 6 bases from V and 3 bases from J, with 13 bases between. The CDR3 sequence: CSVTLGGTDTQYF. CDR3 bases: TGCAGCGTGACTCTAGGGGGGACAGATACGCAGTATTTT.

DNA of the CDR3: TGTGCCATCAGCTCCGGGACTACTCTCACCTACGAGCAGTACTTC. Encoded protein: CAISSGTTLTYEQYF. This rearrangement joins TRBV10-3 to TRBJ2-7, with 7 nucleotides matching TRBD2. Germline CDR1 and CDR2: ENHRY and SYGVKD. This CDR3 region has 15 residues. V trimming: 6 bases; J trimming: 2 bases; junction bases outside the gene matches: 10.

The CDR3 DNA follows: TGTGCCAGCAGCCAAATAGGGGGTTCACCCCTCCACTTT. Its translation: CASSQIGGSPLHF. The chain couples TRBV4-2 to TRBJ1-6; TRBD1 is a possible D gene (6 bases). With 2 bases removed from V and 9 bases from J, the gap between germline ends came to 8 bases. Per the germline V gene, CDR1 is LGHNA and CDR2 is YNFKEQ. The CDR3 length is 13 residues.

The genes are TRBV11-2 and TRBJ1-3, with D possibly being TRBD1 (6 bases). V was shortened by 5 bases and J by 0 bases, with 14 bases between the two germline ends. The length of the CDR3 is 16 residues. Per the germline V gene, CDR1 is SGHAT and CDR2 is FQNNGV. Here the CDR3 DNA reads TGTGCCAGCAGCCCAGGACAGTACAGCTCTGGAAACACCATATATTTT. Encoded protein: CASSPGQYSSGNTIYF.

On this clone itself: In the same sample, other DNA sequences code for this CDR3. The chain links TRBV7-3 to TRBJ2-3; no definite D call. This CDR3 spans 13 amino acids. V lost 1 base to trimming and J lost 2 bases, with 4 bases between them. Germline V lookup: CDR1 SGHTA, CDR2 FQGTGA. The CDR3 here is CASSLNPTDTQYF. The CDR3 coding sequence is TGTGCCAGCAGCTTAAATCCCACAGATACGCAGTATTTT.

The chain employs TRBV28 and TRBJ1-1, with 7 bases lining up with TRBD1. The germline CDR1 and CDR2 sequences are MDHEN and SYDVKM. The CDR3 is 17 amino acids. Trimming cost V 4 bases and J 4 bases; bases outside gene matches: 15. CDR3 bases: TGTGCCAGCAGTTACCCTCCCCGCCGGGACAGAGGCACTGAAGCTTTCTTT. This codes for CASSYPPRRDRGTEAFF.

Worth noting for this clone: A read error may be the cause here, since a much bigger clone is one base away. Other DNA sequences of this sample code for an identical CDR3. The chain recombines TRBV5-1 with TRBJ2-2; D remains ambiguous. Germline loops: CDR1 SGHRS, CDR2 YFSETQ. The CDR3 spans 12 residues. Between the trimmed V and J ends, which lost 1 base and 2 bases, there was a span of 0 bases. The CDR3 DNA reads TGCGCCAGCAGCTTGAACACCGGGGAGCTGTTTTTT. Its protein product is CASSLNTGELFF.

This clone was detected once. The V and J genes are TRBV7-3 and TRBJ2-1, with D maybe TRBD2 (6 bases). The germline V gene has CDR1 SGHTA and CDR2 FQGTGA. The CDR3 runs to 16 residues. The ends were cut back, 2 bases at V and 0 bases at J, with 11 bases in the middle. DNA for the CDR3: TGTGCCAGCAGCTTATCAGGGCGGGGCTCCTACAATGAGCAGTTCTTC. Protein: CASSLSGRGSYNEQFF. The variable domain in full, completed from reference TRBV7-3 and TRBJ2-1, reads GAGVSQTPSNKVTEKGKYVELRCDPISGHTALYWYRQSLGQGPEFLIYFQGTGAADDSGLPNDRFFAVRPEGSVSTLKIQRTERGDSAVYLCASSLSGRGSYNEQFFGPGTRLTVL.

The V call is TRBV27, the J call TRBJ1-1; no firm D call. Trimming removed 2 bases from V and 1 base from J, with 8 bases in between. The germline gives CDR1 MNHEY, CDR2 SMNVEV (reference sequence). This CDR3 is 14 amino acids long. The CDR3 region is CASSLTDGNTEAFF. The CDR3 DNA sequence: TGTGCCAGCAGTTTAACCGACGGGAACACTGAAGCTTTCTTT.

DNA for the CDR3: TGTGCCAGCAGGAGCCAGCAGGGGAACACTGAAGCTTTCTTT. As protein: CASRSQQGNTEAFF. The chain uses TRBV6-4 and TRBJ1-1, with a weak D call TRBD1 (5 bases). V lost 6 bases and J lost 1, with 12 bases in between. The CDR3 covers 14 residues. Germline V gives CDR1 MRHNA, CDR2 SNTAGT.

This clone was counted between two and nine times. V usage is TRBV5-5 and J usage is TRBJ2-3; tentative D call: TRBD2 (5 bases). V gave up 3 bases and J gave up 8 bases, with 13 bases separating them. Germline loops: CDR1 SGHKS, CDR2 YYEKEE (reference sequence). This CDR3 is 13 amino acids long. The CDR3 spells CASSSGGLGTQYF. CDR3 sequence (DNA): TGTGCCAGCAGCTCTGGAGGTCTGGGTACGCAGTATTTT.

This clone came up a few times. The rearrangement links TRBV19 to TRBJ1-2; D uncertain. V was pared by 5 bases and J by 8 bases, with 9 bases between. The CDR3 extends over 11 amino acids. Germline CDR1 LNHDA, CDR2 SQIVND (reference sequence). CDR3 DNA sequence: TGTGCCAGTAGTTCCTCTGGGGGCTACACCTTC. Encoded protein: CASSSSGGYTF.

The chain is built from TRBV2 and TRBJ1-1; D possibly corresponds to TRBD1 (5 bases). Trimming took off 6 bases at V and 12 bases at J, with 20 bases between the two ends. The length of the CDR3 is 13 residues. From germline, CDR1 is SNHLY and CDR2 FYNNEI. The CDR3 coding sequence is TGTGCCAGCAGCCGGGACCGGGACTCCGGTACTTTCTTT. Translating gives CASSRDRDSGTFF.

The chain joins TRBV28 to TRBJ2-1; D gene uncertain. Germline values: CDR1 MDHEN, CDR2 SYDVKM. This CDR3 comprises 12 residues. V was trimmed by 1 base and J by 7 bases, leaving 5 bases between them. CDR3 residues: CASSLLVNEQFF. CDR3 in DNA: TGTGCCAGCAGTTTATTGGTTAATGAGCAGTTCTTC.

The rearrangement joins TRBV11-2 to TRBJ2-1; TRBD2 matches at 10 bases. V shed 1 base, J shed 12 bases, and the junction held 18 bases outside the gene matches. The germline gives CDR1 SGHAT, CDR2 FQNNGV. CDR3 length equals 18 residues. In DNA form, the CDR3 reads TGTGCCAGCAGCTTAGGGGGCACAGTGACTAGCGGGCAAATTGTGCAGTTCTTC. This encodes CASSLGGTVTSGQIVQFF. The whole variable domain, remainder taken from reference TRBV11-2 and TRBJ2-1, is EAGVAQSPRYKIIEKRQSVAFWCNPISGHATLYWYQQILGQGPKLLIQFQNNGVVDDSQLPKDRFSAERLKGVDSTLKIQPAKLEDSAVYLCASSLGGTVTSGQIVQFFGPGTRLTVL.

The V gene is TRBV7-9, the J gene TRBJ2-7; 8 bases match TRBD1. Germline lookup yields CDR1 SEHNR and CDR2 FQNEAQ (reference sequence). This CDR3 region has 14 residues. The V segment lost 5 bases and the J segment 5 bases; nucleotides outside the gene matches: 8. The CDR3 DNA sequence: TGTGCCAGCAGCCCGGGGACAGGTCGGCACGAGCAGTACTTC. The encoded protein is CASSPGTGRHEQYF.

The chain carries TRBV7-9 and TRBJ1-2; D is uncertain. CDR3 length: 14 residues. The V and J ends lost 1 base and 2 bases respectively, with 8 bases between them. The V gene's germline CDR1 is SEHNR and CDR2 FQNEAQ (reference sequence). CDR3 sequence: CASSLDSVNYGYTF. As DNA, the CDR3 is TGTGCCAGCAGCTTAGACAGCGTAAACTATGGCTACACCTTC.

This chain connects TRBV6-2 or TRBV6-3 to TRBJ2-1, with 10 bases matching TRBD2. The trim removed 5 bases at V and 3 bases at J, leaving 7 bases unmatched. This CDR3 is 16 amino acids long. Germline V gene data show CDR1 as MNHEY and CDR2 as SVGEGT. CDR3 in DNA: TGTGCCAGCAGTGCCCGACTAGCGGGCAACTACAATGAGCAGTTCTTC. Protein: CASSARLAGNYNEQFF.

This clone came up once. This sequence joins TRBV2 and TRBJ1-6; D is uncertain. Germline V CDR1 and CDR2: SNHLY, FYNNEI. The CDR3 is 15 residues long. V was clipped by 7 bases and J by 5 bases, with 15 bases between them. Here the CDR3 reads CASIRMGVNNSPLHF. The DNA for the CDR3 is TGTGCCAGCATAAGAATGGGAGTGAATAATTCACCCCTCCACTTT.

This clone showed up just a few times. J is TRBJ2-1 and V is TRBV7-3; D is perhaps TRBD2 (6 bases). V dropped 3 bases and J dropped 6 bases, with 18 bases sitting between them. Germline CDR1 reads SGHTA; CDR2 reads FQGTGA. The CDR3 is made up of 16 amino acids. The CDR3 nucleotides read TGTGCCAGCAGCTTCTCCTGCGGGACGTGGGGCAATGAGCAGTTCTTC. This encodes CASSFSCGTWGNEQFF.

V and J are TRBV5-1 and TRBJ1-1; D may be TRBD1 (6 bases). V was trimmed by 1 base and J by 5 bases, leaving 12 bases between them. The CDR3 length is 14 residues. The germline V gene encodes CDR1 SGHRS and CDR2 YFSETQ. The CDR3 sequence is CASSLRVRGTEAFF. As DNA, the CDR3 is TGCGCCAGCAGCTTGAGGGTGAGGGGGACTGAAGCTTTCTTT.

This chain joins TRBV12-3 or TRBV12-4 and TRBJ1-1, with D unclear. Trimming took 2 bases from V and 5 from J, leaving 6 bases between them. CDR3 size: 12 residues. DNA of the CDR3: TGTGCCAGCAGTTTATGGGGTACTGAAGCTTTCTTT. The encoded protein is CASSLWGTEAFF.

The genes are TRBV10-3 and TRBJ2-3, with TRBD2 identical over 7 bases. J was trimmed by 5 bases and V by 0 bases; bases with no gene match: 11. Germline-derived CDR1 and CDR2 are ENHRY and SYGVKD. CDR3 length equals 17 residues. The CDR3 protein is CAISESRGRAREDTQYF. The CDR3 DNA sequence: TGTGCCATCAGTGAGTCGAGAGGGAGGGCTCGGGAAGATACGCAGTATTTT.

V usage is TRBV11-1 and J usage is TRBJ2-1; D gene uncertain. CDR1 is SGHAT and CDR2 is FQDESV in the germline V gene (reference sequence). Deletions cut 5 bases from V and 9 bases from J, with 11 bases between. This CDR3 has 12 amino acids. DNA of the CDR3: TGTGCCAGCAGCGCGAGCAAGGGTGAGCAGTTCTTC. This encodes CASSASKGEQFF.

The chain is built from TRBV7-9 and TRBJ2-4; maybe TRBD1 (5 bases). V dropped 1 base and J dropped 0 bases, with 10 bases sitting between them. The length of the CDR3 is 16 residues. Germline V gene sequence: CDR1 SEHNR, CDR2 FQNEAQ (reference sequence). In DNA form, the CDR3 reads TGTGCCAGCAGCTTAGGTGCAGGGCTAGCCAAAAACATTCAGTACTTC. Its translation: CASSLGAGLAKNIQYF.

The chain carries TRBV5-5 and TRBJ2-3; a possible D gene is TRBD1 (5 bases). Germline V gene lookup returns CDR1 SGHKS and CDR2 YYEKEE (reference sequence). V was cut by 0 bases and J by 6 bases, with 8 bases left in between. The CDR3 length is 13 residues. The CDR3 DNA reads TGTGCCAGCAGCTTGGCCGCAGGGGATACGCAGTATTTT. Its translation is CASSLAAGDTQYF.